This TCR beta chain was recorded in a study of vaccination effects on CD4 cells after COVID-19. The overall study: With approximately 9.6 ug/ml peptides and roughly 9.3 IU/ml IL-2, approximately 2.1 million PBMC per well were cultured. Study findings and constraints: Both infection-induced and vaccine-induced clones contracted markedly at late post-vaccination timepoints.

The authors isolated CD4+ T cells after nine to eleven days of culture. Testing of the vaccine recipients showed negative nucleocapsid antibodies and no prior SARS-CoV-2 infection. Sequenced by immunoSEQ multiplex PCR; TCRdb stores in-frame clones only, minus some. The sample records about 53,000 clones, roughly 80% being singletons. A remark on this clone: The antigen is undetermined.

The CDR3 is made up of 14 amino acids. Between the trimmed V and J ends, which lost 1 base and 9 bases, there was a span of 15 bases. Germline loops: CDR1 MNHNS, CDR2 SASEGT. The starting material was CD4+ T cells from PBMCs cultured without peptide, obtained before COVID-19 vaccination. The chain has TRBV6-1 and TRBJ2-5, with unresolved D. The receptor was isolated from a human donor who received a COVID-19 vaccine. CDR3 residues: CASSEGGSWGAQYF. The CDR3 nucleotides are TGTGCCAGCAGTGAAGGGGGTAGCTGGGGTGCCCAGTACTTC.